Each of the 24 T cell receptor beta chains below was sequenced from the same sample in a study of glioma-infiltrating T cells after dendritic cell vaccination. Measured with immunoSEQ multiplex PCR; TCRdb has only the in-frame clones, and not every one. The profile shows nearly 85,000 clones, about 87% of them singletons. The sample here was blood, taken before dendritic cell vaccination. The receptors here all came from a human donor with glioblastoma.

The rearrangement joins TRBV6-5 to TRBJ2-1, with 8 bases identical to TRBD1. Trimming at V came to 5 bases and at J to 5 bases, leaving 2 bases not matched to a gene. CDR1 is MNHEY, CDR2 SVGAGI, per germline. The CDR3 sequence is 13 residues long. This CDR3 reads CASSRQGNNEQFF. CDR3 bases: TGTGCCAGCAGTCGACAGGGGAACAATGAGCAGTTCTTC.

Comments on this clone: The junction differs from germline at one of its ends, possibly a read error. The chain couples TRBV7-7 to TRBJ2-5, with 9 nucleotides matching TRBD2. Germline CDR1 is SSHAT and CDR2 is FNYEAQ (reference sequence). CDR3 length: 15 residues. DNA of the CDR3: TGTGCTAGCAGCCCTCGTGCGGGGGGGCCAGAGACCCAGTACTTC. Its protein product is CASSPRAGGPETQYF.

This clone was seen just once. V gene TRBV4-1 combines with J gene TRBJ1-1; D uncertain. CDR1 and CDR2 from the germline V gene are MGHRA and YSYEKL. Trimming removed 4 bases from V and 2 bases from J, with 14 bases in between. The CDR3 spans 15 residues. The CDR3 DNA follows: TGCGCCAGCAGCCGCGAAAGTCAGGTTAACACTGAAGCTTTCTTT. Protein product: CASSRESQVNTEAFF.

This chain uses TRBV25-1 with TRBJ2-7; TRBD2 aligns across 8 bases. Germline CDR1 reads MGHDK; CDR2 reads SYGVNS. The CDR3 is made up of 16 amino acids. J lost 3 bases, V lost 3 bases, and 10 bases had no gene match. This CDR3 is CASSDAGFGGVYEQYF. The CDR3 bases are TGTGCCAGCAGTGACGCGGGATTCGGGGGGGTCTACGAGCAGTACTTC.

The rearrangement links TRBV27 to TRBJ2-7; maybe TRBD1 (5 bases). The germline V and J ends were trimmed by 3 bases and 3 bases, with 15 bases remaining between them. Germline loops: CDR1 MNHEY, CDR2 SMNVEV (reference sequence). CDR3 size: 15 residues. Here the CDR3 DNA reads TGTGCCAGCAGTTTGGTTGGACAAGGGAACTACGAGCAGTACTTC. Encoded protein: CASSLVGQGNYEQYF.

This clone was seen once. The V call is TRBV6-1, the J call TRBJ2-2, with 10 bases matching TRBD2. Germline trimming cut 6 bases from V and 6 bases from J; bases unmatched to any gene: 1. The length of the CDR3 is 13 residues. Germline V gene lookup returns CDR1 MNHNS and CDR2 SASEGT. Here the CDR3 reads CASSGTSAGELFF. The CDR3 DNA follows: TGTGCCAGCAGCGGGACTAGCGCCGGGGAGCTGTTTTTT.

The chain carries TRBV2 and TRBJ2-6, with 7 bases lining up with TRBD2. Trimming cost V 3 bases and J 0 bases; bases outside gene matches: 5. CDR3 length: 17 residues. CDR1 is SNHLY, CDR2 FYNNEI, per germline. Written as DNA, the CDR3 is TGTGCCAGCAGTGATCGGGGAGGGATCTCTGGGGCCAACGTCCTGACTTTC. It translates to CASSDRGGISGANVLTF.

The rearrangement uses TRBV6-5 and TRBJ2-5; D may be TRBD1 (6 bases). The CDR3 consists of 14 residues. The V gene's germline CDR1 is MNHEY and CDR2 SVGAGI. Trimming removed 6 bases at V and 7 bases at J, with 18 bases between. The CDR3 region is CASSPETGFGTQYF. The CDR3 DNA is TGTGCCAGCAGCCCAGAAACAGGGTTTGGGACCCAGTACTTC.

The CDR3 loop is CASSERQGVYGYTF. CDR3 nucleotides: TGTGCCAGCAGTGAACGGCAGGGGGTCTATGGCTACACCTTC. V usage is TRBV6-4 and J usage is TRBJ1-2; 7 nucleotides agree with TRBD1. The CDR3 spans 14 residues. The V gene's germline CDR1 is MRHNA and CDR2 SNTAGT. The J segment lost 4 bases and the V segment lost 3 bases, leaving 5 bases of the junction unmatched.

The genes are TRBV10-1 and TRBJ2-4; 7 nucleotides agree with TRBD1. The CDR3 length is 17 residues. Per the germline V gene, CDR1 is WNHNN and CDR2 is SYGVQD (reference sequence). V lost 7 bases, J lost 4 bases, and 16 bases stayed unmatched. CDR3 residues: CASTSFGKQGRKNIQYF. CDR3 nucleotides: TGCGCCAGCACTAGTTTTGGCAAACAGGGGCGGAAAAACATTCAGTACTTC.

The chain couples TRBV18 to TRBJ2-3, with TRBD1 identical over 8 bases. The CDR3 totals 15 residues. Germline lookup yields CDR1 KGHSH and CDR2 LQKENI. J gave up 5 bases and V 0 bases, and 4 bases lay outside the gene matches. Here the CDR3 reads CASSPPNRGIDTQYF. The CDR3, as DNA: TGTGCCAGCTCACCACCTAACAGGGGGATAGATACGCAGTATTTT.

V gene TRBV30 combines with J gene TRBJ1-3; TRBD1 might be the D (5 bases). Looked up from germline, CDR1 is GTSNPN and CDR2 is SVGIG (reference sequence). The length of the CDR3 is 15 residues. Trimming cost V 4 bases and J 4 bases, with 17 bases left between them. CDR3 residues: CAWTNKQDIGNTIYF. CDR3 DNA sequence: TGTGCCTGGACTAATAAACAGGACATCGGAAACACCATATATTTT.

A single count supports this clone. The chain recombines TRBV4-1 with TRBJ2-1, with unresolved D. Trimming shortened V by 0 bases and J by 10 bases, and 16 bases separated the two germline ends. Germline CDR1 is MGHRA and CDR2 is YSYEKL. This CDR3 spans 15 amino acids. CDR3 bases: TGCGCCAGCAGCCAAGATTTCCCGACCCCCAGGGAGCAGTTCTTC. Translated: CASSQDFPTPREQFF.

In this sample, this clone turned up once. This chain links TRBV27 with TRBJ1-5, with TRBD1 as a possible D gene (6 bases). Per the germline V gene, CDR1 is MNHEY and CDR2 is SMNVEV (reference sequence). This CDR3 region has 14 residues. With 5 bases removed from V and 3 bases from J, the gap between germline ends came to 11 bases. CDR3 region: CASSLDRLNQPQHF. The CDR3 DNA sequence: TGTGCCAGCAGTCTCGACAGGCTCAATCAGCCCCAGCATTTT.

CDR3 nucleotides: TGTGCCTGGAGTTCACAGGGGGTCACTGAAGCTTTCTTT. Protein: CAWSSQGVTEAFF. This rearrangement joins TRBV30 to TRBJ1-1; TRBD1 agrees at 8 bases. Looked up from germline, CDR1 is GTSNPN and CDR2 is SVGIG (reference sequence). Losses at the gene ends were 2 bases for V and 4 bases for J; bases not matched to a gene: 3. The length of the CDR3 is 13 residues.

The V and J genes are TRBV19 and TRBJ2-1; 9 bases are shared with TRBD2. The CDR3 has 17 amino acids. Unmatched junction bases numbered 13, after V lost 3 bases and J lost 7 bases. Germline assignment: CDR1 LNHDA and CDR2 SQIVND (reference sequence). The CDR3 loop is CASSIGSAGAGGNEQFF. CDR3 coding DNA: TGTGCCAGTAGTATTGGGAGCGCGGGAGCGGGAGGAAATGAGCAGTTCTTC.

The chain has TRBV7-6 and TRBJ2-7; TRBD2 aligns across 13 bases. J was trimmed by 4 bases and V by 4 bases; bases with no gene match: 7. CDR3 size: 16 residues. Per the germline V gene, CDR1 is SGHVS and CDR2 is FNYEAQ. In nucleotides, the CDR3 is TGTGCCAGCAGCTCGTACTGGACTAGCGGGAGTTACGAGCAGTACTTC. Residues: CASSSYWTSGSYEQYF.

The CDR3 reads CASSRQGSYEQYF. The CDR3 DNA reads as TGTGCCAGCAGCCGACAGGGGTCCTACGAGCAGTACTTC. The genes are TRBV7-6 and TRBJ2-5; 8 bases match TRBD1. The assigned J gene may be wrong: the sequence end matches TRBJ2-7 better. Germline V gene sequence: CDR1 SGHVS, CDR2 FNYEAQ. The CDR3 is made up of 13 amino acids.

This rearrangement joins TRBV6-4 to TRBJ2-1; possible D gene TRBD1, 5 bases. This CDR3 is 15 amino acids long. Germline values: CDR1 MRHNA, CDR2 SNTAGT. V was cut by 2 bases and J by 4 bases, with 12 bases left in between. As DNA, the CDR3 is TGTGCCAGCAGTGACGGGTCAGGGCCGTACAATGAGCAGTTCTTC. The encoded protein is CASSDGSGPYNEQFF.

This clone has a handful of counts. The V and J genes are TRBV28 and TRBJ1-3; 9 bases agree with TRBD1. After removal of 4 bases from V and 7 bases from J, the junction contained 8 bases not matched to a gene. The CDR3 runs to 15 residues. The germline V gene has CDR1 MDHEN and CDR2 SYDVKM. The CDR3 loop is CASSSTGGEGNTIYF. Here the CDR3 DNA reads TGTGCCAGCAGTTCGACAGGGGGTGAGGGCAACACCATATATTTT.

V gene TRBV9 combines with J gene TRBJ2-7; weak D call: TRBD1 (6 bases). V dropped 4 bases and J dropped 6 bases, with 20 bases sitting between them. The CDR3 has 15 residues. Per germline, CDR1 SGDLS and CDR2 YYNGEE. CDR3 nucleotides: TGTGCCAGCAGCCCCTCCCCCTCTCTCAGGGGCGAGCAGTACTTC. The encoded protein is CASSPSPSLRGEQYF. The entire variable domain, with the rest obtained from reference TRBV9 and TRBJ2-7, is as follows: DSGVTQTPKHLITATGQRVTLRCSPRSGDLSVYWYQQSLDQGLQFLIQYYNGEERAKGNILERFSAQQFPDLHSELNLSSLELGDSALYFCASSPSPSLRGEQYFGPGTRLTVT.

The rearrangement joins TRBV21-1 to TRBJ2-3; the table's D call of TRBD2 was not tested on the DNA. TRBV21-1 counts as a pseudogene. The CDR3 totals 15 residues. CDR3 amino acids: CASSKASTGEDTQYF. The CDR3 coding sequence is TGTGCCAGCAGCAAAGCTTCTACCGGTGAAGATACGCAGTATTTT.

The chain combines TRBV9 with TRBJ1-3, with D unclear. Trimming took off 4 bases at V and 1 base at J, with 21 bases between the two ends. The length of the CDR3 is 18 residues. CDR1 SGDLS and CDR2 YYNGEE come from the germline V gene. The CDR3 DNA follows: TGTGCCAGCAGCCCCGGCGCGGGCAGAACCTATTCTGGAAACACCATATATTTT. Its translation is CASSPGAGRTYSGNTIYF. Complete variable domain (other parts from reference TRBV9 and TRBJ1-3): DSGVTQTPKHLITATGQRVTLRCSPRSGDLSVYWYQQSLDQGLQFLIQYYNGEERAKGNILERFSAQQFPDLHSELNLSSLELGDSALYFCASSPGAGRTYSGNTIYFGEGSWLTVV.

The chain links TRBV6-1 to TRBJ1-2, with D perhaps matching TRBD1 (5 bases). Trimming took 8 bases from V and 2 from J, leaving 9 bases between them. This CDR3 has 12 residues. Germline CDR1 is MNHNS and CDR2 is SASEGT. The CDR3 nucleotides are TGTGCCAGCGCAGGGTCGAACTATGGCTACACCTTC. Translation gives CASAGSNYGYTF.